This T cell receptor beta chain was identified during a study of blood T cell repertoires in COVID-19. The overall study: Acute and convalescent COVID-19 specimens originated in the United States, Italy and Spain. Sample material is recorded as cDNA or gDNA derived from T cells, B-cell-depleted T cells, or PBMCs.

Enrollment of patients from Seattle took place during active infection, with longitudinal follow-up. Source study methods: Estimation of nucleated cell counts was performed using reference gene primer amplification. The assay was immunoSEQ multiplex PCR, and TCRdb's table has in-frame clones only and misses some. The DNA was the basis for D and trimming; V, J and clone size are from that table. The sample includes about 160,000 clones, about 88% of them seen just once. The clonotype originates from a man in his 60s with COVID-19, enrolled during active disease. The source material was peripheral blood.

The CDR3 nucleotides read TGCAGCGTTGGCGGGGCTCAAGAGACCCAGTACTTC. Translated: CSVGGAQETQYF. This chain joins TRBV29-1 and TRBJ2-5; tentative D call: TRBD2 (6 bases). The CDR3 totals 12 residues. The germline V gene encodes CDR1 SQVTM and CDR2 ANQGSEA. Between the trimmed V and J ends, which lost 4 bases and 2 bases, there was a span of 8 bases.